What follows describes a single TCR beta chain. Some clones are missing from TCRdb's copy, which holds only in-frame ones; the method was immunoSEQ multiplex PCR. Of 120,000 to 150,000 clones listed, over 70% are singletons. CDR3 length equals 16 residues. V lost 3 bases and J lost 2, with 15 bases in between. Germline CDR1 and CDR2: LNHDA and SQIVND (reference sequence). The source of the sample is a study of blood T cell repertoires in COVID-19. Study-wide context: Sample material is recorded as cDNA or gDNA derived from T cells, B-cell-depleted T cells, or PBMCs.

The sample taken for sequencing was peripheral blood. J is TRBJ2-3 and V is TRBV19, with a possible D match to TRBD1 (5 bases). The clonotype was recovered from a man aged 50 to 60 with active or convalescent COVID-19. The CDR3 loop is CASSIPGRSLTDTQYF. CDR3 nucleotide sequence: TGTGCCAGTAGTATCCCAGGGCGGAGCCTCACAGATACGCAGTATTTT.